Listed below are T cell receptor beta chains from one sample, sequenced in a study of cytomegalovirus exposure and HLA in healthy donors. The protocol was immunoSEQ multiplex PCR, while the TCRdb copy is restricted to in-frame clones and leaves out a portion. The sample lists under 90,000 clones, less than 80% occurring once. The material sequenced was PBMCs. These receptors came from a man in his forties in good health and CMV-seropositive. The CDR3 runs from the conserved cysteine through the conserved F or W. A D gene is named only where the DNA matches it firmly. Not every row has a clone size; where given, it reads once, few, many or a size class.

J gene: TRBJ2-1; V gene: TRBV20-1; D gene: .; clone size: .; CDR3 DNA: TGCAGTGCTGGGCGGGACCATGAGCAGTTCTTC; CDR3 protein: CSAGRDHEQFF
J gene: TRBJ2-1; V gene: TRBV5-1; D gene: TRBD2; clone size: .; CDR3 DNA: TGCGCCAGCAGCTTGGATCTAGCGGAGCGGTCCTACAATGAGCAGTTCTTC; CDR3 protein: CASSLDLAERSYNEQFF
J gene: TRBJ2-1; V gene: TRBV5-4; D gene: TRBD1; clone size: few; CDR3 DNA: TGTGCCAGCCTCGCGGCGAACAGGGGTTACAATGAGCAGTTCTTC; CDR3 protein: CASLAANRGYNEQFF
J gene: TRBJ2-7; V gene: TRBV2; D gene: .; clone size: .; CDR3 DNA: TGTGCCAGCAGTGAACAGGGGTCCGTTCAATTCTACGAGCAGTACTTC; CDR3 protein: CASSEQGSVQFYEQYF
J gene: TRBJ2-3; V gene: TRBV7-9; D gene: .; clone size: .; CDR3 DNA: TGTGCCAGCAGGGAGGCCGCTAGCACAGATACGCAGTATTTT; CDR3 protein: CASREAASTDTQYF
J gene: TRBJ2-3; V gene: TRBV30; D gene: TRBD2; clone size: .; CDR3 DNA: TGTGCCTGGAGTGTACTTCTAGCGGGGAGCACAGATACGCAGTATTTT; CDR3 protein: CAWSVLLAGSTDTQYF
J gene: TRBJ2-7; V gene: TRBV11-2; D gene: TRBD1; clone size: .; CDR3 DNA: TGTGCCAGCAGTCCCGTCAGGGGGTACGAGCAGTACTTC; CDR3 protein: CASSPVRGYEQYF
J gene: TRBJ2-3; V gene: TRBV6-5; D gene: TRBD1; clone size: .; CDR3 DNA: TGTGCCAGCAGTTACTCCCCGGGACAGGGGGCTAATACGCAGTATTTT; CDR3 protein: CASSYSPGQGANTQYF
J gene: TRBJ2-2; V gene: TRBV10-1; D gene: .; clone size: .; CDR3 DNA: TGCGCCAGCAGTGAGAGGGGGATGGCCGGGGAGCTGTTTTTT; CDR3 protein: CASSERGMAGELFF
J gene: TRBJ1-2; V gene: TRBV28; D gene: TRBD1; clone size: .; CDR3 DNA: TGTGCCACCGCGGACAGGGGGCGAGGGATGGTTTATGGCTACACCTTC; CDR3 protein: CATADRGRGMVYGYTF
J gene: TRBJ1-3; V gene: TRBV28; D gene: .; clone size: .; CDR3 DNA: TGTGCTTGCTGGGAGGGAACCTCTGGAAACACCATATATTTT; CDR3 protein: CACWEGTSGNTIYF
J gene: TRBJ2-1; V gene: TRBV10-2; D gene: .; clone size: .; CDR3 DNA: TGCGCCAGCCAAGCTGGGGGGGCTATAAATGAGCAGTTCTTC; CDR3 protein: CASQAGGAINEQFF
J gene: TRBJ1-2; V gene: TRBV5-1; D gene: .; clone size: .; CDR3 DNA: TGCGCCAGCAGCCCAGCGGGGATTCGCCAGAACTATGGCTACACCTTC; CDR3 protein: CASSPAGIRQNYGYTF
J gene: TRBJ1-2; V gene: TRBV7-2; D gene: TRBD1; clone size: .; CDR3 DNA: TGTGCCAGCAGCTCGGACAGGGGGCCCTATGGCTACACCTTC; CDR3 protein: CASSSDRGPYGYTF
J gene: TRBJ1-6; V gene: TRBV5-6; D gene: .; clone size: .; CDR3 DNA: TGTGCCAGCAGTCGTGACCATAGGAGTAATTCACCCCTCCACTTT; CDR3 protein: CASSRDHRSNSPLHF
J gene: TRBJ2-1; V gene: TRBV9; D gene: .; clone size: .; CDR3 DNA: TGTGCCAGCAGCGTAACCGGGGGCTCCTACAATGAGCAGTTCTTC; CDR3 protein: CASSVTGGSYNEQFF
J gene: TRBJ2-7; V gene: TRBV6-5; D gene: TRBD1; clone size: .; CDR3 DNA: TGTGCCAGCAGCGGGACAGGGAGTGGAGAGCAGTACTTC; CDR3 protein: CASSGTGSGEQYF
J gene: TRBJ1-5; V gene: TRBV2; D gene: .; clone size: .; CDR3 DNA: TGTGCCAGCAATGAACAGGTGGTCCGTCAGCCCCAGCATTTT; CDR3 protein: CASNEQVVRQPQHF
J gene: TRBJ2-5; V gene: TRBV2; D gene: TRBD1; clone size: .; CDR3 DNA: TGTGCCAGCAACCCCGGGACAGGGGGGGCAGAGACCCAGTACTTC; CDR3 protein: CASNPGTGGAETQYF
J gene: TRBJ1-1; V gene: TRBV27; D gene: .; clone size: few; CDR3 DNA: TGTGCCAGCAGTTTTCAGGGACTACACATGAACACTGAAGCTTTCTTT; CDR3 protein: CASSFQGLHMNTEAFF
J gene: TRBJ2-3; V gene: TRBV4-3; D gene: TRBD2; clone size: once; CDR3 DNA: TGCGCCAGCAGCCAAGGGTCAGCGGGGGGCCCTCGTATGCAGTATTTT; CDR3 protein: CASSQGSAGGPRMQYF
J gene: TRBJ2-5; V gene: TRBV4-2; D gene: TRBD2; clone size: .; CDR3 DNA: TGTGCCAGCAGCCAAGACCTAACAGCGGGAGGAGAGACCCAGTACTTC; CDR3 protein: CASSQDLTAGGETQYF
J gene: TRBJ1-1; V gene: TRBV10-2; D gene: .; clone size: .; CDR3 DNA: TGCGCCAGCAGTGGGACAATGAACACTGAAGCTTTCTTT; CDR3 protein: CASSGTMNTEAFF
J gene: TRBJ1-1; V gene: TRBV10-3; D gene: .; clone size: .; CDR3 DNA: TGTGCCATCAGTGCTCGGCAGGGCGGTGATACTACTGAAGCTTTCTTT; CDR3 protein: CAISARQGGDTTEAFF
J gene: TRBJ1-4; V gene: TRBV30; D gene: .; clone size: .; CDR3 DNA: TGTGCCTGGAGTGCGACTTCCCCCGGGAAACTGTTTTTT; CDR3 protein: CAWSATSPGKLFF
J gene: TRBJ1-1; V gene: TRBV6-1; D gene: .; clone size: .; CDR3 DNA: TGTGCCAGCAATTCCCCAAGAAGGGGGAATCATGAAGCTTTCTTT; CDR3 protein: CASNSPRRGNHEAFF
J gene: TRBJ2-5; V gene: TRBV7-2; D gene: TRBD1; clone size: .; CDR3 DNA: TGTGCCAGCAGCGGGGGGACAGGGGCCCGACAAGAGACCCAGTACTTC; CDR3 protein: CASSGGTGARQETQYF
J gene: TRBJ2-1; V gene: TRBV15; D gene: .; clone size: .; CDR3 DNA: TGTGCCACCAGCAGAGAAGGCAGGGGACATGAGCAGTTCTTC; CDR3 protein: CATSREGRGHEQFF
J gene: TRBJ2-5; V gene: TRBV7-9; D gene: .; clone size: .; CDR3 DNA: TGTGCCAGCAGCCTCAGACAGCACCAAGAGACCCAGTACTTC; CDR3 protein: CASSLRQHQETQYF
J gene: TRBJ1-4; V gene: TRBV5-1; D gene: TRBD1; clone size: few; CDR3 DNA: TGCGCCAGCGGACTCGGGACAGTTTATGAAAAACTGTTTTTT; CDR3 protein: CASGLGTVYEKLFF
J gene: TRBJ2-7; V gene: TRBV27; D gene: TRBD1; clone size: once; CDR3 DNA: TGTGCCAGCAGTTCACCGGGACAGGGGCTTGACGAGCAGTACTTC; CDR3 protein: CASSSPGQGLDEQYF
J gene: TRBJ1-1; V gene: TRBV11-3; D gene: .; clone size: .; CDR3 DNA: TGTGCCAGCAGCTTAAGGAGGAACACTGAAGCTTTCTTT; CDR3 protein: CASSLRRNTEAFF
J gene: TRBJ2-7; V gene: TRBV25-1; D gene: .; clone size: .; CDR3 DNA: TGTGCCAGCAGGCGGACTGAGTACGAGCAGTACTTC; CDR3 protein: CASRRTEYEQYF
J gene: TRBJ1-2; V gene: TRBV10-3; D gene: TRBD1; clone size: few; CDR3 DNA: TGTGCCATCAGTGATCGGTCACAGGGGGCGGAGGGCTACACCTTC; CDR3 protein: CAISDRSQGAEGYTF
J gene: TRBJ1-3; V gene: TRBV6-5; D gene: .; clone size: .; CDR3 DNA: TGTGCCAGCAGGAGACAGATTCACTCTGGAAACACCATATATTTT; CDR3 protein: CASRRQIHSGNTIYF
J gene: TRBJ1-5; V gene: TRBV7-2; D gene: TRBD1; clone size: .; CDR3 DNA: TGTGCCAGCAGCTTAGGGACAGGGGGAAATCAGCCCCAGCATTTT; CDR3 protein: CASSLGTGGNQPQHF
J gene: TRBJ2-5; V gene: TRBV18; D gene: .; clone size: .; CDR3 DNA: TGTGCCAGCTCACCCCTCCGGGTCCGAGGGGAGACCCAGTACTTC; CDR3 protein: CASSPLRVRGETQYF
J gene: TRBJ2-3; V gene: TRBV11-3; D gene: .; clone size: .; CDR3 DNA: TGTGCCAGCAGCTTAGGGGCCGGAGGGGGCACAGATACGCAGTATTTT; CDR3 protein: CASSLGAGGGTDTQYF
J gene: TRBJ2-7; V gene: TRBV18; D gene: TRBD1; clone size: .; CDR3 DNA: TGTGCCAGCTCATCGGGACAGGGCCGGACCTACGAGCAGTACTTC; CDR3 protein: CASSSGQGRTYEQYF
J gene: TRBJ2-3; V gene: TRBV6-6; D gene: .; clone size: .; CDR3 DNA: TGTGCCAGCAGTTACCCCTCCGGCCAGGGAACAGATACGCAGTATTTT; CDR3 protein: CASSYPSGQGTDTQYF
J gene: TRBJ1-2; V gene: TRBV7-2; D gene: TRBD1; clone size: .; CDR3 DNA: TGTGCCAGCAGCCTCGGGACAGCCTATGGCTACACCTTC; CDR3 protein: CASSLGTAYGYTF
J gene: TRBJ2-2; V gene: TRBV2; D gene: .; clone size: .; CDR3 DNA: TGTGCCAGCAATTTGGCTAGCCAACCGAACACCGGGGAGCTGTTTTTT; CDR3 protein: CASNLASQPNTGELFF
J gene: TRBJ1-2; V gene: TRBV7-2; D gene: .; clone size: .; CDR3 DNA: TGTGCCAGCAGCTTAGCGTGGGGCAGGGAGGGGGGTGGCTACACCTTC; CDR3 protein: CASSLAWGREGGGYTF
J gene: TRBJ2-1; V gene: TRBV4-1; D gene: TRBD1; clone size: .; CDR3 DNA: TGCGCCAGCAGCCAAGGGCAGGGGGCTTACAATGAGCAGTTCTTC; CDR3 protein: CASSQGQGAYNEQFF
J gene: TRBJ2-2; V gene: TRBV9; D gene: TRBD2; clone size: few; CDR3 DNA: TGTGCCAGCAGCGAGAGCGGGAGTGACGGGGAGCTGTTTTTT; CDR3 protein: CASSESGSDGELFF
J gene: TRBJ1-2; V gene: TRBV28; D gene: .; clone size: .; CDR3 DNA: TGTGCCAGCAGTTTGGTAATCCCAGGGGTAGTGGATGGCTACACCTTC; CDR3 protein: CASSLVIPGVVDGYTF
J gene: TRBJ2-1; V gene: TRBV6-5; D gene: TRBD2; clone size: few; CDR3 DNA: TGTGCCAGCAGGAACCTAGCGGGAGGGCCCAATGAGCAGTTCTTC; CDR3 protein: CASRNLAGGPNEQFF
J gene: TRBJ1-2; V gene: TRBV7-2; D gene: .; clone size: .; CDR3 DNA: TGTGCCAGCAAACTGGGAGCTACTCCCTATGGCTACACCTTC; CDR3 protein: CASKLGATPYGYTF
J gene: TRBJ2-5; V gene: TRBV27; D gene: TRBD1; clone size: once; CDR3 DNA: TGTGCCAGCAGTGATCGACAGGGGCGACAAGAGACCCAGTACTTC; CDR3 protein: CASSDRQGRQETQYF
J gene: TRBJ1-6; V gene: TRBV6-5; D gene: .; clone size: .; CDR3 DNA: TGTGCCAGCAGCCTGGACAGCTATAATTCACCCCTCCACTTT; CDR3 protein: CASSLDSYNSPLHF
J gene: TRBJ1-1; V gene: TRBV25-1; D gene: .; clone size: .; CDR3 DNA: TGTGCCAGCAGGGAGGTAAACACTGAAGCTTTCTTT; CDR3 protein: CASREVNTEAFF
J gene: TRBJ1-5; V gene: TRBV6-6; D gene: .; clone size: .; CDR3 DNA: TGTGCCAGCAGTTACACAGACAGGAGGTTGAGTCAGCCCCAGCATTTT; CDR3 protein: CASSYTDRRLSQPQHF
J gene: TRBJ1-1; V gene: TRBV29-1; D gene: TRBD1; clone size: few; CDR3 DNA: TGCAGCGTCGGAGAGGGGGCCGGGAACACTGAAGCTTTCTTT; CDR3 protein: CSVGEGAGNTEAFF
J gene: TRBJ2-1; V gene: TRBV19; D gene: TRBD2; clone size: .; CDR3 DNA: TGTGCCAGTAGTGCCGGGACTAGCGGGAACCGATTTGAGCAGTTCTTC; CDR3 protein: CASSAGTSGNRFEQFF
J gene: TRBJ1-1; V gene: TRBV7-2; D gene: .; clone size: once; CDR3 DNA: TGTGCCAGCAGCTACCGACAGACTCTGAATCCTTTCTTT; CDR3 protein: CASSYRQTLNPFF